These 14 T cell receptor beta chains were sequenced from one sample in a study of OX40 agonist ivuxolimab in advanced cancers. The protocol was immunoSEQ multiplex PCR, while the TCRdb copy is restricted to in-frame clones and leaves out a portion. The data hold approximately 84,000 clones, with approximately 89% observed a single time. Specimen: CD4+ or CD8+ T cells sorted from blood, collected in a trial of the OX40 agonist ivuxolimab. These receptors were collected from an adult with an advanced solid tumor such as melanoma, head and neck, liver or kidney cancer.

J is TRBJ1-2 and V is TRBV30, with no clear D. Germline V gene lookup returns CDR1 GTSNPN and CDR2 SVGIG (reference sequence). This CDR3 comprises 16 residues. Trimming left V 0 bases short and J 2 bases short, with 16 bases between. CDR3 in DNA: TGTGCCTGGAGTGTAGCTAGGCAGACACCCAACTATGGCTACACCTTC. Its translation is CAWSVARQTPNYGYTF.

The CDR3 nucleotides are TGCGCCAGCAGCCTGCGGGGACAGGGGGGTTACAATGAGCAGTTCTTC. Its protein is CASSLRGQGGYNEQFF. The chain employs TRBV5-1 and TRBJ2-1, with 11 bases identical to TRBD1. The germline CDR1 and CDR2 sequences are SGHRS and YFSETQ. The CDR3 is 16 amino acids. J lost 4 bases, V lost 4 bases, and 7 bases had no gene match.

The chain couples TRBV27 to TRBJ2-7; D is uncertain. V lost 4 bases and J 1 base, leaving 14 bases between the germline ends. The germline V gene encodes CDR1 MNHEY and CDR2 SMNVEV (reference sequence). CDR3 size: 15 residues. The CDR3 protein is CASSYNAVRSYEQYF. CDR3 DNA sequence: TGTGCCAGCAGTTATAACGCAGTCAGATCCTACGAGCAGTACTTC.

The chain is built from TRBV5-1 and TRBJ2-5; D is ambiguous. The CDR3 has 13 residues. V was shortened by 2 bases and J by 2 bases, with 7 bases between the two germline ends. Germline lookup yields CDR1 SGHRS and CDR2 YFSETQ. The CDR3 region is CASSFKPQETQYF. The DNA for the CDR3 is TGCGCCAGCAGCTTCAAGCCACAAGAGACCCAGTACTTC.

The gene calls are TRBV27 and TRBJ1-2; D may be TRBD1 (6 bases). Germline CDR1 and CDR2: MNHEY and SMNVEV (reference sequence). V was cut by 5 bases and J by 2 bases, with 12 bases left in between. The CDR3 totals 14 residues. CDR3 amino acids: CASSLTTGNYGYTF. The CDR3 DNA reads as TGTGCCAGCAGTCTGACTACAGGGAACTATGGCTACACCTTC.

This chain links TRBV27 with TRBJ1-2, with 7 bases fitting TRBD1. The V and J ends lost 5 bases and 1 base, in that order; junction bases with no gene match: 4. This CDR3 contains 14 residues. CDR1 and CDR2 from the germline V gene are MNHEY and SMNVEV (reference sequence). The CDR3 is CASSVTGFNYGYTF. The CDR3 nucleotides are TGTGCCAGCAGTGTGACAGGGTTTAACTATGGCTACACCTTC.

The V gene is TRBV6-1, the J gene TRBJ2-2; 15 bases line up with TRBD2. V shed 3 bases, J shed 2 bases, and the junction held 10 bases outside the gene matches. Germline CDR1 MNHNS, CDR2 SASEGT. CDR3 length equals 20 residues. The CDR3 reads CASSERGGLAGGSNTGELFF. CDR3 bases: TGTGCCAGCAGTGAGCGAGGGGGACTAGCGGGGGGATCCAACACCGGGGAGCTGTTTTTT.

V is TRBV25-1 and J is TRBJ2-7; tentative D call: TRBD2 (5 bases). Trimming pared 6 bases from V and 3 bases from J, leaving 12 bases between. Germline V CDR1 and CDR2: MGHDK, SYGVNS. CDR3 length: 13 amino acids. CDR3 protein: CASRLDGNYEQYF. CDR3 nucleotide sequence: TGTGCCAGCAGATTGGACGGGAACTACGAGCAGTACTTC.

The chain employs TRBV6-5 and TRBJ1-1, with D perhaps matching TRBD1 (6 bases). Trimming took 2 bases from V and 0 from J, leaving 7 bases between them. This CDR3 spans 14 amino acids. Germline CDR1 is MNHEY and CDR2 is SVGAGI. The DNA of the CDR3 is TGTGCCAGCAGTTACGGGGGGCTGAACACTGAAGCTTTCTTT. It codes for CASSYGGLNTEAFF.

This clone was observed a handful of times. This chain connects TRBV5-1 to TRBJ2-1; 8 nucleotides match TRBD2. The CDR3 loop spans 15 amino acids. CDR1 and CDR2 from the germline V gene are SGHRS and YFSETQ. Trimming took 6 bases from V and 3 from J; bases not matched to a gene: 8. The CDR3: CASMSGTRIYNEQFF. Here the CDR3 DNA reads TGCGCCAGCATGTCGGGGACTAGGATCTACAATGAGCAGTTCTTC.

CDR3 protein: CASSLSSYEQYF. CDR3 DNA: TGTGCCAGCAGCCTCAGCTCCTACGAGCAGTACTTC. The chain employs TRBV7-2 and TRBJ2-7; D remains unclear. From germline, CDR1 is SGHTA and CDR2 FQGNSA. CDR3 length equals 12 residues. V was clipped by 5 bases and J by 0 bases, with 5 bases between them.

The CDR3: CASSLAGQGPYEQYF. CDR3 sequence (DNA): TGTGCCAGCAGCTTAGCGGGACAGGGACCCTACGAGCAGTACTTC. The V gene is TRBV7-6, the J gene TRBJ2-7, with TRBD1 identical over 9 bases. The CDR3 sequence is 15 residues long. Germline CDR1 reads SGHVS; CDR2 reads FNYEAQ. V lost 0 bases to trimming and J lost 2 bases; unmatched junction nucleotides: 2.

This sequence joins TRBV2 and TRBJ1-5; possibly TRBD1 for D (6 bases). Germline CDR1 reads SNHLY; CDR2 reads FYNNEI. The CDR3 consists of 13 residues. V gave up 7 bases and J gave up 7 bases, with 14 bases separating them. The CDR3, as DNA: TGTGCCAGCAACAGGGTTACGGAGCAGCCCCAGCATTTT. Translating gives CASNRVTEQPQHF.

The rearrangement links TRBV28 to TRBJ2-1; 10 nucleotides line up with TRBD1. Germline assignment: CDR1 MDHEN and CDR2 SYDVKM. V gave up 6 bases and J gave up 5 bases; unmatched junction bases: 1. The CDR3 length is 13 residues. In nucleotides, the CDR3 is TGTGCCAGCAGGGGACAGGGGAACAATGAGCAGTTCTTC. Its protein product is CASRGQGNNEQFF.